Only a few counts were recorded for the clone carrying this T cell receptor beta chain. The CDR3 extends over 15 amino acids. Germline values: CDR1 SGHRS, CDR2 YFSETQ. Between the trimmed V and J ends, which lost 0 bases and 0 bases, there was a span of 9 bases. The data belong to a study of CD8+ T cells in alopecia areata. It was cDNA, reverse transcribed from extracted RNA, that served as the sequencing template. Method: immunoSEQ multiplex PCR; TCRdb's copy keeps in-frame clones and lacks some. In the table there are fewer than 200,000 clones, around three fifths of which are singletons. V and J are TRBV5-1 and TRBJ1-2, with D hard to call. Material: CD4+ T cells sorted from blood, obtained at week 0. The TCR was taken from a human donor with alopecia areata. The CDR3 spells CASSLGGHSNYGYTF. The CDR3 DNA reads as TGCGCCAGCAGCTTGGGTGGTCACTCTAACTATGGCTACACCTTC. Full variable domain (missing parts from reference TRBV5-1 and TRBJ1-2): KAGVTQTPRYLIKTRGQQVTLSCSPISGHRSVSWYQQTPGQGLQFLFEYFSETQRNKGNFPGRFSGRQFSNSRSEMNVSTLELGDSALYLCASSLGGHSNYGYTFGSGTRLTVV.